This T cell receptor (beta chain) was sequenced in a study of Ad26.COV2.S vaccination and SARS-CoV-2 variants. Overall study context: The study gave Ad26.COV2.S intramuscularly, once or twice 56 days apart.

Indicated treatment: some 19 received Ad26.COV2.S at low or high dose, single or two shots; about 5 received placebo; per-sample allocation not given. After the first vaccine or placebo injection, samples were drawn on day 63. The individual, an adult aged 18-55 years, was a donor in Boston. Wuhan-strain spike was delivered by a replication-incompetent Ad26 vector. Sequencing used immunoSEQ multiplex PCR; TCRdb keeps in-frame clones, though not all of them. The table includes about 390,000 clones, approximately 86% detected once. About this clone itself: What it recognizes is unknown.

Study-wide results and caveats: After vaccination, substantial breadth of spike-specific CD8+ and CD4+ responses was reported.

The source of this sequence is a person between 18 and 60 years old who received the Ad26.COV2.S COVID-19 vaccine or a placebo. Sample: peripheral blood, taken in a trial of Ad26.COV2.S vaccine versus placebo.

This CDR3 reads CATSDFDLETQYF. The CDR3 DNA reads TGTGCCACCAGTGATTTTGATTTGGAGACCCAGTACTTC. The rearrangement uses TRBV24-1 and TRBJ2-5; D is unclear. Germline CDR1 reads KGHDR; CDR2 reads SFDVKD. The CDR3 covers 13 residues. Trimming left V 1 base short and J 5 bases short, with 7 bases between.